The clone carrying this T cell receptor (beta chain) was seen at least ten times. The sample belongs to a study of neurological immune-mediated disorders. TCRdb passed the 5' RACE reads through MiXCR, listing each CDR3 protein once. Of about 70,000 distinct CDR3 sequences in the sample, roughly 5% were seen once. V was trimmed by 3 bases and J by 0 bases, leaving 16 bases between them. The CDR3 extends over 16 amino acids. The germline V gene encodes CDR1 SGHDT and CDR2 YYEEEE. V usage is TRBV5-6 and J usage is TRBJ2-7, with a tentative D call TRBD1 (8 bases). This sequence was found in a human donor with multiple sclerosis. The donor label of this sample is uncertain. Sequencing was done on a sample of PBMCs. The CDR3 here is CASSWSTGGGSYEQYF. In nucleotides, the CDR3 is TGTGCCAGCAGCTGGTCCACAGGGGGGGGCTCCTACGAGCAGTACTTC.